These 19 T cell receptor beta chains were all obtained from the same sample, sequenced in a study of shared clonotypes between healthy human individuals. CD8 cells regarded as naive lacked CD45RO, were positively chosen for CCR7, and omitted terminally differentiated effector memory CD45RA+ cells. Libraries were prepared by immunoSEQ multiplex PCR; TCRdb keeps only in-frame clonotypes and omits some of them. The table records 2 million to 2.5 million clones, about 95% of them present only once. Sequenced material: naive CD8+ T cells sorted from blood. All receptors derive from a man between 18 and 29 years old in good health.

About this clone: Germline and junction disagree at one end, which may indicate a read error. In nucleotides, the CDR3 is TGTGCCAGCAGCCTAACAGACATTAGGACTAGCGGGAGGCCCACGACACCTAATTACGAGCAGTACTTC. It translates to CASSLTDIRTSGRPTTPNYEQYF. J is TRBJ2-7 and V is TRBV7-3, with TRBD2 matching 14 bases. Per germline, CDR1 SGHTA and CDR2 FQGTGA. The CDR3 is made up of 23 amino acids.

V is TRBV27 and J is TRBJ2-3; TRBD2 aligns across 7 bases. Unmatched junction bases numbered 13, after V lost 6 bases and J lost 4 bases. There are 16 residues in the CDR3. Per germline, CDR1 MNHEY and CDR2 SMNVEV (reference sequence). The CDR3 nucleotides read TGTGCCAGCAGCCTCTCCACCATTCTAGCGGCAGATACGCAGTATTTT. Encoded protein: CASSLSTILAADTQYF.

The CDR3 DNA reads as TGTGCCAGCAGCGGAAGTTCGGAGGAGCAGTATTTT. Encoded protein: CASSGSSEEQYF. J is TRBJ2-3 and V is TRBV7-9; TRBD2 might be the D (5 bases). V was trimmed by 5 bases and J by 11 bases, leaving 14 bases between them. The CDR3 length is 12 residues. Germline assignment: CDR1 SEHNR and CDR2 FQNEAQ (reference sequence).

The chain employs TRBV6-1 and TRBJ2-7; D remains unclear. CDR3 size: 11 residues. Germline assignment: CDR1 MNHNS and CDR2 SASEGT. V lost 6 bases, J lost 6 bases, and 9 bases lay in between. For the CDR3, the DNA is TGTGCCAGCAGCGATAATTCCGAGCAGTACTTC. Its translation: CASSDNSEQYF.

This chain connects TRBV7-6 to TRBJ1-4, with D possibly TRBD1 on 5 matching bases. Germline CDR1 SGHVS, CDR2 FNYEAQ. Trimming shortened V by 1 base and J by 8 bases, and 17 bases separated the two germline ends. The CDR3 extends over 16 amino acids. The CDR3 sequence: CASSLEAPWQGEKLFF. CDR3 sequence (DNA): TGTGCCAGCAGCTTAGAAGCCCCATGGCAGGGAGAAAAACTGTTTTTT.

The CDR3 sequence: CASSLWEASGQETQYF. In nucleotides, the CDR3 is TGTGCCAGCAGTTTATGGGAGGCGAGCGGCCAAGAGACCCAGTACTTC. This chain joins TRBV27 and TRBJ2-5; possible D gene TRBD2, 6 bases. The CDR3 is 16 amino acids. Per germline, CDR1 MNHEY and CDR2 SMNVEV (reference sequence). V was cut by 1 base and J by 1 base, with 13 bases left in between.

This chain joins TRBV6-1 and TRBJ2-3, with no clear D. Per germline, CDR1 MNHNS and CDR2 SASEGT. V was clipped by 2 bases and J by 0 bases, with 9 bases between them. CDR3 length: 15 amino acids. Here the CDR3 reads CASSELRMSTDTQYF. For the CDR3, the DNA is TGTGCCAGCAGTGAATTGAGGATGAGCACAGATACGCAGTATTTT.

This chain links TRBV27 with TRBJ2-1; 8 positions agree with TRBD2. V lost 2 bases, J lost 7 bases, and 7 bases stayed unmatched. This CDR3 is 15 amino acids long. Looked up from germline, CDR1 is MNHEY and CDR2 is SMNVEV (reference sequence). The DNA for the CDR3 is TGTGCCAGCAGTTTAACGGGGGGGCTGGTTAATGAGCAGTTCTTC. It yields the protein CASSLTGGLVNEQFF.

This clone was seen just once. DNA for the CDR3: TGCGCCAGCAGTGGCCGACAGGGGGCAGGCTACGAGCAGTACTTC. This encodes CASSGRQGAGYEQYF. The chain joins TRBV10-2 to TRBJ2-7, with TRBD1 matching 10 bases. Unmatched junction bases numbered 6, after V lost 4 bases and J lost 3 bases. This CDR3 has 15 residues. The germline gives CDR1 WSHSY, CDR2 SAAADI.

This clone was detected once. V and J are TRBV4-1 and TRBJ2-7; tentatively, D is TRBD1 or TRBD2 (5 bases each). This CDR3 comprises 15 residues. Trimming took off 5 bases at V and 3 bases at J, with 17 bases between the two ends. Germline V gene sequence: CDR1 MGHRA, CDR2 YSYEKL. In DNA form, the CDR3 reads TGCGCCAGCAGCGAAACCGGGACGGCGTACTACGAGCAGTACTTC. Translated, it gives CASSETGTAYYEQYF.

CDR3 region: CASSLSREQFF. The CDR3 region has the DNA TGTGCCAGCAGCTTATCTAGGGAGCAGTTCTTC. This chain uses TRBV13 with TRBJ2-1; no clear D gene. CDR3 length: 11 amino acids. CDR1 and CDR2 from the germline V gene are PRHDT and FYEKMQ (reference sequence). V was shortened by 2 bases and J by 10 bases, with 6 bases between the two germline ends.

The chain couples TRBV1 to TRBJ1-6; the table's D gene call, TRBD1, was not cross checked with the DNA. TRBV1 is a documented pseudogene. This CDR3 is built from 18 residues. The CDR3 protein is CTSSQRDTIRAIGSPLHF. The CDR3 nucleotides read TGCACCAGCAGCCAGAGGGACACGATAAGGGCAATTGGATCACCCCTCCACTTT.

The rearrangement links TRBV9 to TRBJ1-6; D gene unclear. V dropped 0 bases and J dropped 7 bases, with 14 bases sitting between them. This CDR3 comprises 16 residues. Germline V gene data show CDR1 as SGDLS and CDR2 as YYNGEE. The CDR3 spells CASSVGGGKLNSPLHF. The DNA for the CDR3 is TGTGCCAGCAGCGTAGGGGGTGGGAAACTAAATTCACCCCTCCACTTT. Variable domain in full (rest from reference TRBV9 and TRBJ1-6): DSGVTQTPKHLITATGQRVTLRCSPRSGDLSVYWYQQSLDQGLQFLIQYYNGEERAKGNILERFSAQQFPDLHSELNLSSLELGDSALYFCASSVGGGKLNSPLHFGNGTRLTVT.

On this clone itself: Distinct nucleotide sequences in the sample also encode this CDR3. V and J are TRBV6-5 and TRBJ2-7; D not certain. This CDR3 spans 13 amino acids. From germline, CDR1 is MNHEY and CDR2 SVGAGI. Trimming took 0 bases from V and 0 from J, leaving 3 bases between them. DNA for the CDR3: TGTGCCAGCAGTTACTCGGGCTCCTACGAGCAGTACTTC. Protein: CASSYSGSYEQYF.

The chain couples TRBV27 to TRBJ2-1; 7 bases fit TRBD1. CDR1 and CDR2 from the germline V gene are MNHEY and SMNVEV (reference sequence). V lost 5 bases to trimming and J lost 7 bases; unmatched junction nucleotides: 11. This CDR3 has 15 amino acids. The CDR3: CASSPRTGLRNEQFF. In DNA form, the CDR3 reads TGTGCCAGCAGTCCTCGGACAGGTCTGAGGAATGAGCAGTTCTTC.

The rearrangement links TRBV5-4 to TRBJ1-1; D not certain. The CDR3 totals 13 residues. Germline V gives CDR1 SGHNT, CDR2 YYREEE (reference sequence). The V and J ends lost 2 bases and 11 bases respectively, with 16 bases between them. The CDR3, as DNA: TGTGCCAGCAGCTTCCAGCCAGCCGGGTTGGCTTTCTTT. It codes for CASSFQPAGLAFF.

The chain has TRBV13 and TRBJ1-2; no definite D call. The V and J ends lost 5 bases and 8 bases respectively, with 12 bases between them. The germline gives CDR1 PRHDT, CDR2 FYEKMQ (reference sequence). This CDR3 has 12 residues. CDR3 DNA sequence: TGTGCCAGCAGCCCTAACGGTGAGGGCTACACCTTC. Its translation is CASSPNGEGYTF.

This rearrangement joins TRBV7-2 to TRBJ2-7; D gene ambiguous. Germline V gene data show CDR1 as SGHTA and CDR2 as FQGNSA. The V gene lost 3 bases and the J gene lost 1 base, with 10 bases spanning the gap. The CDR3 covers 14 residues. CDR3 amino acids: CASSFLRASYEQYF. The CDR3 bases are TGTGCCAGCAGCTTTCTTCGGGCATCCTACGAGCAGTACTTC.

The rearrangement links TRBV7-8 to TRBJ2-7; maybe TRBD2 (7 bases). V lost 1 base to trimming and J lost 7 bases, with 11 bases between them. Germline lookup yields CDR1 SGHVS and CDR2 FQNEAQ. This CDR3 contains 13 residues. The CDR3 sequence is CASSLDGGLEQYF. CDR3 DNA: TGTGCCAGCAGCTTAGACGGGGGGCTTGAGCAGTACTTC.